This TCR beta chain is drawn from a study of CD8 T cells in ankylosing spondylitis (dated by TCRdb to 2015 to 2018). For the study in its entirety: T cell receptor beta repertoires were profiled in healthy donors and ankylosing spondylitis patients so that disease-linked TCR variants could be found. In total, the full study cohort was made up of about 99 healthy donors and about two dozen ankylosing spondylitis patients. Peripheral blood was sampled, and synovial fluid was also collected from ankylosing spondylitis patients.

Sequencing used an Illumina HiSeq 2500. Quantitative 5'-RACE with molecular barcodes was used to prepare TCR beta libraries. The paper's data handling went like this. To identify disease-linked TCR variants, a new computational method was used, one built on a probabilistic model of VDJ rearrangement. TCRdb cleaned the public reads at Q25 with fastp, built clones with MiXCR and kept in-frame beta chains. Identical CDR3 proteins give one entry, which carries the most common genes and DNA. These V and J calls originate from TCRdb's pipeline instead of the authors' own analysis. The table for this sample lists a few hundred thousand distinct CDR3 sequences; roughly 20% of them were counted only once. The biggest ten clones account for roughly 8% of the sample. What the authors observed across the whole study: Some of the motif variants had been reported before in the synovial fluid and blood of reactive arthritis patients, a finding that suggests common disease-initiation mechanisms. Blood from ankylosing spondylitis patients appeared to be characterized by a TCR beta motif composed of under 10 highly homologous amino acid variants. The disease-linked clones had a CD8+ phenotype and were found at relatively low frequencies in peripheral blood. The disease-linked clones were reported to be significantly enriched in matched synovial fluid samples from ankylosing spondylitis patients.

V is clipped by 10 bases and J by 1 base, and the sequence between their germline boundaries is 19 bases long. The CDR3 covers 15 residues, taking in both the cysteine and the phenylalanine. Just the 45-base CDR3 DNA is kept, in frame starting at base 1. Via the germline V gene (reference sequence), CDR1 is MNHEY and CDR2 SMNVEV. Regarding this clonotype: Its antigen remains undetermined. No base quality values were provided; no much bigger clone lies one nucleotide off.

This receptor was obtained from a male donor with ankylosing spondylitis or in good health (not recorded which). The chain joins TRBV27 to TRBJ1-1; possibly the D gene is TRBD1, per 6 matching bases. Sequenced material: blood, either unsorted or a sorted T cell fraction (not recorded which). The nucleotide sequence reads TGTGCCACTAAATTAACGGGACATTGGAACACTGAAGCTTTCTTT. Its protein product is CATKLTGHWNTEAFF.